This T cell receptor beta chain was found in a study of CD8 T cells in Susac syndrome. TEMRA cells were enriched by FACS, while CD8+ and CD4+ T cells were obtained through a negative isolation that was performed magnetically. Random hexamers were used to reverse transcribe 0.5 to 1 ug of RNA. TCRdb re-called the immunoSEQ multiplex PCR reads with MiXCR, one entry per CDR3 protein. The data show approximately 170,000 distinct CDR3 sequences, around 95% seen once. CDR1 is MNHNY and CDR2 is SVGAGI in the germline V gene (reference sequence). The V and J ends lost 2 bases and 13 bases respectively, with 14 bases between them. This CDR3 has 12 amino acids.

The sample taken for sequencing was CD4+ T cells from PBMCs. This TCR came from a human donor in good health. The V and J genes are TRBV6-6 and TRBJ1-1; D remains ambiguous. The CDR3 DNA reads TGTGCCAGCAGTTACGAGCGGAGTTCGGTTTTCTTT. It yields the protein CASSYERSSVFF.